Shown below are 8 T cell receptor beta chains from a single sample sequenced in a study of Graves' ophthalmopathy and Graves' hyperthyroidism. Amplification from RNA transcripts yielded the TCR beta CDR3 regions. Second-round multiplex PCR followed a first-round RT-PCR using HTBI primers. TCRdb re-called the multiplex PCR reads with MiXCR, one entry per CDR3 protein. The sample records a few hundred thousand distinct CDR3 sequences, less than 45% being singletons. The sample comprised peripheral blood or thyroid tissue (not recorded which). The receptors shown here come from an adult man with Graves' hyperthyroidism.

The table lists this clonotype with many counts. V and J are TRBV7-3 and TRBJ2-6; D is possibly TRBD1 (5 bases). The V gene lost 4 bases and the J gene lost 0 bases, with 19 bases spanning the gap. The germline gives CDR1 SGHTA, CDR2 FQGTGA. The CDR3 is 19 amino acids. As DNA, the CDR3 is TGTGCCAGCAGCTCCGCCCCCCCAGGGCCCAGCTCTGGGGCCAACGTCCTGACTTTC. Its protein product is CASSSAPPGPSSGANVLTF.

This clonotype appeared once. This sequence joins TRBV25-1 and TRBJ2-3, with TRBD1 identical over 8 bases. Germline assignment: CDR1 MGHDK and CDR2 SYGVNS. V trimming: 5 bases; J trimming: 5 bases; junction bases outside the gene matches: 3. This CDR3 is 13 amino acids long. The CDR3 DNA follows: TGTGCCAGCAGTTTACAGGGGGTAGATACGCAGTATTTT. It translates to CASSLQGVDTQYF.

This clonotype was picked up many times. The chain is built from TRBV6-6 and TRBJ2-7; 7 nucleotides agree with TRBD1. In germline, CDR1 is MNHNY, CDR2 SVGAGI (reference sequence). This CDR3 region has 15 residues. The junction had 10 bases not matched to a gene; V was cut back by 7 bases and J by 1 base. CDR3 coding DNA: TGTGCCAGCACCGTAGGACAGGCTAAATCCTACGAGCAGTACTTC. It translates to CASTVGQAKSYEQYF.

This clonotype showed up just a few times. At one end the junction does not follow the germline gene, possibly because of a read error. V and J are TRBV30 and TRBJ1-1; D is uncertain. Germline CDR1 reads GTSNPN; CDR2 reads SVGIG (reference sequence). The CDR3 runs 12 residues. CDR3 region: CAWGLGNSEAFF. CDR3 sequence (DNA): TGTGCCTGGGGACTGGGGAACTCTGAAGCTTTCTTT. The full variable domain, in which reference TRBV30 and TRBJ1-1 provide the parts outside the CDR3, is SQTIHQWPATLVQPVGSPLSLECTVEGTSNPNLYWYRQAAGRGLQLLFYSVGIGQISSEVPQNLSASRPQDRQFILSSKKLLLSDSGFYLCAWGLGNSEAFFGQGTRLTVV.

V usage is TRBV10-3 and J usage is TRBJ1-1, with TRBD1 as a possible D gene (5 bases). This CDR3 region has 13 residues. Looked up from germline, CDR1 is ENHRY and CDR2 is SYGVKD. Trimming took off 3 bases at V and 5 bases at J, with 10 bases between the two ends. The CDR3 sequence: CAISDRGATEAFF. The CDR3 nucleotides are TGTGCCATCAGTGATAGGGGAGCAACTGAAGCTTTCTTT.

Ten or more counts support this clonotype. This chain joins TRBV5-5 and TRBJ2-7; tentatively, D is TRBD2 (7 bases). This CDR3 has 14 amino acids. CDR1 and CDR2 (germline): SGHKS, YYEKEE (reference sequence). Trimming took off 0 bases at V and 3 bases at J, with 10 bases between the two ends. CDR3 coding DNA: TGTGCCAGCAGCTTGGAGGGGGGGTTCTACGAGCAGTACTTC. This codes for CASSLEGGFYEQYF.

This clonotype was seen more than once but under ten times. At one boundary the junction diverges from the germline segment, which might be a read error. The genes are TRBV10-3 and TRBJ1-2; no clear D gene. Looked up from germline, CDR1 is ENHRY and CDR2 is SYGVKD. This CDR3 contains 15 residues. Here the CDR3 DNA reads TGTGCCAGCAGTGAATTCGTTGGAGCAAGATATGGCTACACCTTC. Translated, it gives CASSEFVGARYGYTF.

At least ten counts were recorded for this clonotype. CDR3 nucleotides: TGTGCCAGCAGCCCCCTCGTCGGACAGGGGAAATACGAGCAGTACTTC. As protein: CASSPLVGQGKYEQYF. This rearrangement joins TRBV13 to TRBJ2-7; 9 positions match TRBD1. V lost 5 bases, J lost 4 bases, and 12 bases stayed unmatched. The CDR3 runs 16 residues. Germline V gene data show CDR1 as PRHDT and CDR2 as FYEKMQ (reference sequence). Variable domain in full (rest from reference TRBV13 and TRBJ2-7): AAGVIQSPRHLIKEKRETATLKCYPIPRHDTVYWYQQGPGQDPQFLISFYEKMQSDKGSIPDRFSAQQFSDYHSELNMSSLELGDSALYFCASSPLVGQGKYEQYFGPGTRLTVT.